The TCR beta chain under discussion was sequenced for a study of blood T cell repertoires in COVID-19. Trimming pared 6 bases from V and 5 bases from J, leaving 10 bases between. Germline V gives CDR1 DFQATT, CDR2 SNEGSKA (reference sequence). The CDR3 has 11 amino acids. How the authors handled the data: Quantification of nucleated cells was approximated via reference gene primer amplification. Assay: immunoSEQ multiplex PCR; the TCRdb copy retains only in-frame clones and omits some. V, J and clone size were drawn from that table, and D and trimming were deduced from the DNA. The repertoire holds roughly 150,000 clones, with around 80% as singletons.

Sequenced: peripheral blood. The receptor's source is an elderly woman with acute or convalescent COVID-19. The rearrangement links TRBV20-1 to TRBJ1-2, with a possible D match to TRBD1 (5 bases). CDR3 sequence reads: CSAGTGYGYTF. The CDR3 DNA reads TGCAGTGCCGGGACTGGTTATGGCTACACCTTC.